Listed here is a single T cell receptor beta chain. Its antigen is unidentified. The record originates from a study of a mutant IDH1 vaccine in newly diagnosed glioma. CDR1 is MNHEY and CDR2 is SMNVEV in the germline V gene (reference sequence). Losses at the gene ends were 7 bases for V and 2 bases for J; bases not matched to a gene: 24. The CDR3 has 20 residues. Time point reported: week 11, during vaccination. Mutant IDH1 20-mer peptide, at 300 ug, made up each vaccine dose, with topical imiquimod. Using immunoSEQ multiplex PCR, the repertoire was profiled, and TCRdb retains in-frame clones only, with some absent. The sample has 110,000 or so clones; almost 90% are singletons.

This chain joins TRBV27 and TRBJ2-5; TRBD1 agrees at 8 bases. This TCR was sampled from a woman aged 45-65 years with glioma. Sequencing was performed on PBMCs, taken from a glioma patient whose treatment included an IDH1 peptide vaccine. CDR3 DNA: TGTGCCAGCACCCCACCCTTAAACCAGGGGGCGCGGCGAGCACAAGAGACCCAGTACTTC. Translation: CASTPPLNQGARRAQETQYF.